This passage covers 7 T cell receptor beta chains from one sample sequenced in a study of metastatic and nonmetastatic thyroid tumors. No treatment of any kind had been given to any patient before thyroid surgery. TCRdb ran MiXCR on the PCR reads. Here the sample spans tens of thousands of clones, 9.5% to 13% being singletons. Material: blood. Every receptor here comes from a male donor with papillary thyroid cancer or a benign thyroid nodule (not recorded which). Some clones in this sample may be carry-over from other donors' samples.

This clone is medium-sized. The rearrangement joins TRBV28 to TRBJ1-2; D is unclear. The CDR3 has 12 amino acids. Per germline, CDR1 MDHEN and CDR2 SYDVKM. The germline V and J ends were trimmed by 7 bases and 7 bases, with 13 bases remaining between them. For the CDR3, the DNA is TGTGCCAGCACTGATAGGCAAACTGGCTACACCTTC. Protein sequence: CASTDRQTGYTF.

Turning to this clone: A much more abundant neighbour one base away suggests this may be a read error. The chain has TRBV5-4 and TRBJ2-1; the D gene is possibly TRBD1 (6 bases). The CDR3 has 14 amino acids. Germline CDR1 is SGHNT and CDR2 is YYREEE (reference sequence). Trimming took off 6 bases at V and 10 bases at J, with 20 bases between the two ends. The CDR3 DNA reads TGTGCCAGCACCTTCGGGGACATTTGGCGGGAGCAGTTCTTC. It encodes CASTFGDIWREQFF. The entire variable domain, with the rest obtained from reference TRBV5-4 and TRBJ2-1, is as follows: ETGVTQSPTHLIKTRGQQVTLRCSSQSGHNTVSWYQQALGQGPQFIFQYYREEENGRGNFPPRFSGLQFPNYSSELNVNALELDDSALYLCASTFGDIWREQFFGPGTRLTVL.

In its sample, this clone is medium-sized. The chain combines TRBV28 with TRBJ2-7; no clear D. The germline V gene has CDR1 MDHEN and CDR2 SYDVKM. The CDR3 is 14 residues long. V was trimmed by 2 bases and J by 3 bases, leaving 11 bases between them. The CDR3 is CASSLGPLIYEQYF. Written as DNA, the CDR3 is TGTGCCAGCAGTTTAGGTCCCTTGATCTACGAGCAGTACTTC.

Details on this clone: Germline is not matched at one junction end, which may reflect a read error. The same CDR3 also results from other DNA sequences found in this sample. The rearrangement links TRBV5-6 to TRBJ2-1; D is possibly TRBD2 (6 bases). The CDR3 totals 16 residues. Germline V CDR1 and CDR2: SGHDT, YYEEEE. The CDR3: CASSLEGRGMYNEQFF. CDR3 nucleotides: TGCGCCAGCAGCTTGGAGGGGCGGGGAATGTACAATGAGCAGTTCTTC.

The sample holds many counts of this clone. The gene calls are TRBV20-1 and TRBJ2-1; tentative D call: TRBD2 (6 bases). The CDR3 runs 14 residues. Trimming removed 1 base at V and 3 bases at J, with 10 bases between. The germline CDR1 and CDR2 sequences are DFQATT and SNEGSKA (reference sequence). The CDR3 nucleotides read TGCAGTGCTAGAGCCCGGGAGAACTACAATGAGCAGTTCTTC. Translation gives CSARARENYNEQFF.

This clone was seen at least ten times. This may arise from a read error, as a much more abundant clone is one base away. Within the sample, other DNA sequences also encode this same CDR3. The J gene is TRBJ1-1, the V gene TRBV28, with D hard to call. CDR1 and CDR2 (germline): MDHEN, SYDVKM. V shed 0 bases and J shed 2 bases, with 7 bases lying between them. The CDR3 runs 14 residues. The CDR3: CASSLWRANTEAFF. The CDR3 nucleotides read TGTGCCAGCAGTTTATGGCGGGCAAACACTGAAGCTTTCTTT. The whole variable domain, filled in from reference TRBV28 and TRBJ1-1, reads DVKVTQSSRYLVKRTGEKVFLECVQDMDHENMFWYRQDPGLGLRLIYFSYDVKMKEKGDIPEGYSVSREKKERFSLILESASTNQTSMYLCASSLWRANTEAFFGQGTRLTVV.

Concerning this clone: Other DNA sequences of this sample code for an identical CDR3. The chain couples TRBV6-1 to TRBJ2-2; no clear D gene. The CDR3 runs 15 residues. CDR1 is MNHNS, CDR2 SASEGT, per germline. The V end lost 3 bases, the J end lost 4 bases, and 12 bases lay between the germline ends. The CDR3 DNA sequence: TGTGCCAGCAGTGACCTCCTTAGTCCCACCGGGGAGCTGTTTTTT. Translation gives CASSDLLSPTGELFF.